One sample yielded the 27 T cell receptor beta chains listed below, sequenced in a study of T-cell reconstitution after alpha-beta-depleted transplantation in children listed by TCRdb under 2016. Library creation used PCR. TCRdb shows the sequencer as Illumina HiSeq 2500. Molecular barcoding was employed in the preparation of TCR libraries, with unique molecular identifiers being used to normalize TCRbeta repertoire quantification. Using fastp trimming at Q25 and MiXCR clonotype assembly, TCRdb reanalyzed the public sequencing data and kept in-frame beta chains. Every CDR3 protein is listed once, alongside the most common genes and DNA of its rows. In all, the sample holds under 850,000 distinct CDR3 sequences, and around 13% of those were seen once. The ten largest clones take up 0.65% to 0.9% of the sample. This specimen's treatment or condition label, per the study, means: allogeneic hematopoietic cell transplantation with graft depleted of TCRalphabeta T cells and CD19 B cells.

The material sequenced was PBMCs, taken before TCRalphabeta/CD19-depleted stem cell transplant. Receptors were obtained from a girl aged 2-15 years with congenital amegakaryocytic thrombocytopenia, due to receive a stem cell transplant.

There are many counts of this clonotype. The chain uses TRBV20-1 and TRBJ2-7; no firm D call. Germline CDR1 reads DFQATT; CDR2 reads SNEGSKA (reference sequence). CDR3 length: 13 residues. Trimming took 6 bases from V and 4 from J, leaving 16 bases between them. The CDR3 reads CSAATDRTYEQYF. The CDR3 DNA reads TGCAGTGCCGCTACCGACCGTACGTACGAGCAGTACTTC.

This clonotype was counted a few times. The chain recombines TRBV5-6 with TRBJ2-5; 8 bases are shared with TRBD2. Trimming removed 7 bases from V and 2 bases from J; junction bases left unmatched: 10. This CDR3 has 15 residues. The V gene's germline CDR1 is SGHDT and CDR2 YYEEEE. The CDR3 is CASQSGSLVQETQYF. CDR3 nucleotide sequence: TGTGCCAGCCAGAGCGGGAGCCTCGTTCAAGAGACCCAGTACTTC.

This clonotype was observed many times. The V gene is TRBV20-1, the J gene TRBJ2-1, with 7 bases identical to TRBD2. After removal of 3 bases from V and 3 bases from J, the junction contained 5 bases not matched to a gene. The CDR3 is 14 amino acids. Germline loops: CDR1 DFQATT, CDR2 SNEGSKA (reference sequence). CDR3 DNA sequence: TGCAGTGCTAGTCGGGCTAGCGGCTACAATGAGCAGTTCTTC. As protein: CSASRASGYNEQFF.

There are a few counts of this clonotype. The genes are TRBV15 and TRBJ2-5; either TRBD1 or TRBD2 may fit D (5 bases each). V lost 3 bases and J lost 10, with 12 bases in between. Germline V gene sequence: CDR1 LNHNV, CDR2 YYDKDF (reference sequence). This CDR3 is built from 12 residues. CDR3 in amino acids: CATSRETGGQYF. In nucleotides, the CDR3 is TGTGCCACCAGCAGGGAGACTGGGGGCCAGTACTTC.

The sample holds a few counts of this clonotype. The rearrangement uses TRBV2 and TRBJ2-3; D call uncertain. Germline assignment: CDR1 SNHLY and CDR2 FYNNEI. V was pared by 8 bases and J by 2 bases, with 14 bases between. The CDR3 loop spans 14 amino acids. CDR3 bases: TGTGCCAGCGATCGACAAGCCTCCACAGATACGCAGTATTTT. Protein sequence: CASDRQASTDTQYF. Looking up the rest from reference TRBV2 and TRBJ2-3 gives the full variable domain: EPEVTQTPSHQVTQMGQEVILRCVPISNHLYFYWYRQILGQKVEFLVSFYNNEISEKSEIFDDQFSVERPDGSNFTLKIRSTKLEDSAMYFCASDRQASTDTQYFGPGTRLTVL.

V and J are TRBV28 and TRBJ2-7; D might be TRBD1 (6 bases). The germline V and J ends were trimmed by 3 bases and 2 bases, with 11 bases remaining between them. Germline-derived CDR1 and CDR2 are MDHEN and SYDVKM. The CDR3 loop spans 14 amino acids. CDR3 sequence (DNA): TGTGCCAGCAGTTTTGATCAGGGGCCCTACGAGCAGTACTTC. Translated: CASSFDQGPYEQYF.

This clonotype was counted many times. This chain links TRBV5-6 with TRBJ2-1; D tentatively fits TRBD1 or TRBD2 (5 bases each). The CDR3 spans 16 residues. Trimming shortened V by 4 bases and J by 0 bases, and 14 bases separated the two germline ends. Germline assignment: CDR1 SGHDT and CDR2 YYEEEE. CDR3 sequence reads: CASSPFGGSSYNEQFF. In nucleotides, the CDR3 is TGTGCCAGCAGCCCGTTTGGGGGTAGCTCCTACAATGAGCAGTTCTTC. The full variable domain, rest sourced from reference TRBV5-6 and TRBJ2-1, is DAGVTQSPTHLIKTRGQQVTLRCSPKSGHDTVSWYQQALGQGPQFIFQYYEEEERQRGNFPDRFSGHQFPNYSSELNVNALLLGDSALYLCASSPFGGSSYNEQFFGPGTRLTVL.

This clonotype came up many times. The chain is built from TRBV27 and TRBJ2-1; D may correspond to TRBD1 or TRBD2 (6 bases each). Between the trimmed V and J ends, which lost 6 bases and 9 bases, there was a span of 15 bases. Germline V gene sequence: CDR1 MNHEY, CDR2 SMNVEV (reference sequence). The length of the CDR3 is 13 residues. The CDR3 DNA is TGTGCCAGCAGCTATATTGGAGGGGGTGAGCAGTTCTTC. As protein: CASSYIGGGEQFF.

The chain couples TRBV12-3 or TRBV12-4 to TRBJ1-2; D remains unclear. The CDR3 has 14 amino acids. The V and J ends lost 6 bases and 3 bases respectively, with 14 bases between them. CDR3 bases: TGTGCCAGCAGGCAAACAGCTACCGACTATGGCTACACCTTC. The encoded protein is CASRQTATDYGYTF.

This clonotype was seen repeatedly, ten times or more. The chain uses TRBV12-3 or TRBV12-4 and TRBJ2-4; either TRBD1 or TRBD2 may fit D (5 bases each). The CDR3 has 14 amino acids. The V end lost 5 bases, the J end lost 3 bases, and 11 bases lay between the germline ends. Here the CDR3 DNA reads TGTGCCAGCAGTCCCGGGGCGGACAAAAACATTCAGTACTTC. It codes for CASSPGADKNIQYF.

This chain joins TRBV4-1 and TRBJ2-7; 8 positions match TRBD2. Germline CDR1 is MGHRA and CDR2 is YSYEKL. V was clipped by 5 bases and J by 4 bases; unmatched bases: 10. CDR3 length: 15 amino acids. As DNA, the CDR3 is TGCGCCAGCAGCGAAATCCATTTAGCGGGATACGAGCAGTACTTC. Protein: CASSEIHLAGYEQYF.

This clonotype appeared many times. V usage is TRBV12-3 or TRBV12-4 and J usage is TRBJ2-7, with no clear D. This CDR3 region has 13 residues. V lost 1 base and J lost 3, with 7 bases in between. This chain's CDR3 is CASSLGYRYEQYF. The CDR3 nucleotides read TGTGCCAGCAGTTTAGGCTACCGCTACGAGCAGTACTTC.

The V call is TRBV3-1, the J call TRBJ1-5, with D possibly being TRBD1 (5 bases). Trimming cost V 2 bases and J 8 bases, with 10 bases left between them. The CDR3 length is 13 residues. The V gene's germline CDR1 is LGHDT and CDR2 YNNKEL (reference sequence). The CDR3 DNA reads TGTGCCAGCAGCCAAAGGGGTAAGGAGCCCCAGCATTTT. It translates to CASSQRGKEPQHF.

This clonotype was seen once. The V call is TRBV18, the J call TRBJ1-1; D is possibly TRBD1 (5 bases). Germline V gives CDR1 KGHSH, CDR2 LQKENI. The CDR3 is 14 residues long. Trimming took off 3 bases at V and 3 bases at J, with 11 bases between the two ends. CDR3 protein: CASSPRRGDTEAFF. CDR3 in DNA: TGTGCCAGCTCACCGAGAAGGGGTGACACTGAAGCTTTCTTT.

The gene calls are TRBV6-5 and TRBJ2-1; the D is unclear. Germline-derived CDR1 and CDR2 are MNHEY and SVGAGI. This CDR3 comprises 17 residues. Trimming cost V 2 bases and J 0 bases, with 14 bases left between them. CDR3 nucleotide sequence: TGTGCCAGCAGTTACCACGGCGGTAGAAGCTCCTACAATGAGCAGTTCTTC. Translated: CASSYHGGRSSYNEQFF.

In its sample, this clonotype was seen many times. The chain carries TRBV6-2 or TRBV6-3 and TRBJ1-1; TRBD1 matches at 8 bases. Germline trimming cut 0 bases from V and 5 bases from J; bases unmatched to any gene: 11. The CDR3 consists of 17 residues. Germline-derived CDR1 and CDR2 are MNHEY and SVGEGT. CDR3 coding DNA: TGTGCCAGCAGTTACTCGGGGCAGGGGGCGCTTTTGACTGAAGCTTTCTTT. Protein product: CASSYSGQGALLTEAFF.

A few counts support this clonotype. The gene calls are TRBV5-1 and TRBJ2-3; TRBD2 matches at 10 bases. The CDR3 runs to 19 residues. V shed 0 bases and J 4 bases; nucleotides not matched to a gene: 14. Germline CDR1 and CDR2: SGHRS and YFSETQ. CDR3: CASSLDPSGRGINADTQYF. The CDR3 DNA sequence: TGCGCCAGCAGCTTGGATCCTAGCGGGAGAGGGATAAACGCAGATACGCAGTATTTT.

The J gene is TRBJ2-3, the V gene TRBV5-1, with 7 bases that match TRBD2. The J segment lost 4 bases and the V segment lost 6 bases, leaving 17 bases of the junction unmatched. The CDR3 runs 17 residues. Germline V lookup: CDR1 SGHRS, CDR2 YFSETQ. The CDR3 loop reads CASNLSGRAGRADTQYF. In nucleotides, the CDR3 is TGCGCCAGCAACTTATCTGGTCGAGCGGGAAGGGCAGATACGCAGTATTTT.

In its sample, this clonotype was seen a few times. The rearrangement uses TRBV5-1 and TRBJ2-1; no reliable D call. The CDR3 runs to 11 residues. In germline, CDR1 is SGHRS, CDR2 YFSETQ. V was cut by 2 bases and J by 9 bases, with 6 bases left in between. The DNA for the CDR3 is TGCGCCAGCAGCTTTTATGGTGAGCAGTTCTTC. Encoded protein: CASSFYGEQFF.

To note about this clonotype: A read error may be the cause here, since a much bigger clone is one base away. V usage is TRBV24-1 and J usage is TRBJ2-2; tentatively, D is TRBD1 or TRBD2 (5 bases each). Per the germline V gene, CDR1 is KGHDR and CDR2 is SFDVKD. The CDR3 runs to 18 residues. The CDR3 DNA reads TGTGCCACCAGTGATGAGCGATCAGGACCAGAGGACACCGGGGAGCTGTATTTT. Translated: CATSDERSGPEDTGELYF.

This clonotype was seen at least ten times. The rearrangement joins TRBV25-1 to TRBJ1-2; 8 bases line up with TRBD1. Per germline, CDR1 MGHDK and CDR2 SYGVNS. The CDR3 length is 13 residues. Losses at the gene ends were 5 bases for V and 5 bases for J; bases not matched to a gene: 4. CDR3 nucleotide sequence: TGTGCCAGCAGTACCGGGACAGGTTATGGCTACACCTTC. Its protein product is CASSTGTGYGYTF.

This clonotype has just one count. The chain is built from TRBV12-3 or TRBV12-4 and TRBJ2-7; 8 nucleotides match TRBD2. Germline trimming cut 1 base from V and 0 bases from J; bases unmatched to any gene: 5. CDR3 length equals 16 residues. CDR3: CASSLVLTSGSYEQYF. The CDR3 DNA reads as TGTGCCAGCAGTTTAGTCCTCACTAGCGGCTCCTACGAGCAGTACTTC.

This clonotype was detected a few times. The chain employs TRBV5-1 and TRBJ2-3; TRBD2 matches 10 bases. The ends lost 0 bases at V and 8 bases at J; junction bases unmatched: 12. This CDR3 contains 17 residues. In germline, CDR1 is SGHRS, CDR2 YFSETQ. The CDR3 DNA sequence: TGCGCCAGCAGCTTGGAGCCTAGCGGGAGCTTCGTCAGTACGCAGTATTTT. Translation: CASSLEPSGSFVSTQYF.

This clonotype was seen many times. The rearrangement uses TRBV7-3 and TRBJ2-1; TRBD1 is a possible D gene (6 bases). This CDR3 contains 14 residues. The ends were cut back, 7 bases at V and 5 bases at J, with 15 bases in the middle. The germline gives CDR1 SGHTA, CDR2 FQGTGA. As DNA, the CDR3 is TGTGCCAGCAAGTCGTCAGGGGCCCACAATGAGCAGTTCTTC. This sequence encodes CASKSSGAHNEQFF.

This clonotype was picked up a small number of times. The chain uses TRBV4-2 and TRBJ2-7; no firm D call. Germline V gene data show CDR1 as LGHNA and CDR2 as YNFKEQ. V was pared by 1 base and J by 2 bases, with 30 bases between. The CDR3 has 21 amino acids. CDR3 DNA: TGTGCCAGCAGCCAAGTGCGCCTGGATGTCAACCTAGGGAAATCAACCTACGAGCAGTACTTC. It yields the protein CASSQVRLDVNLGKSTYEQYF.

In this sample, this clonotype turned up a few times. The rearrangement links TRBV7-9 to TRBJ1-4, with D unclear. V was shortened by 3 bases and J by 6 bases, with 17 bases between the two germline ends. Germline V gene sequence: CDR1 SEHNR, CDR2 FQNEAQ (reference sequence). This CDR3 spans 16 amino acids. The CDR3 sequence: CASSLGWAGIYEKLFF. In nucleotides, the CDR3 is TGTGCCAGCAGCTTGGGGTGGGCCGGAATCTATGAAAAACTGTTTTTT.

The chain couples TRBV7-9 to TRBJ1-1; D uncertain. CDR1 and CDR2 from the germline V gene are SEHNR and FQNEAQ (reference sequence). Trimming cost V 5 bases and J 11 bases, with 15 bases left between them. CDR3 length: 12 amino acids. The CDR3: CASSPSVPFAFF. Written as DNA, the CDR3 is TGTGCCAGCAGCCCCTCGGTGCCGTTCGCTTTCTTT.